Detailed here is one T cell receptor (beta chain). This entry belongs to a study of blood T cells in healthy people across ages. Primers used in a second PCR of about 6 to 11 cycles were a sample-barcoded 5' primer and a J-beta primer mix. Every cDNA molecule bore a tag from a template-switch adaptor containing 12 random nucleotides. TCRdb passed the 5' RACE reads through MiXCR, listing each CDR3 protein once. The sample records about 780,000 distinct CDR3 sequences, 25% to 30% being singletons. The germline V gene encodes CDR1 SGHRS and CDR2 YFSETQ. This CDR3 is 15 amino acids long. The germline V and J ends were trimmed by 0 bases and 0 bases, with 8 bases remaining between them. Isolation per sample recovered at least 7 million PBMCs. This sample was also put to use in a study of T cells of mothers and their children.

The chain carries TRBV5-1 and TRBJ2-3; the D is unclear. The clonotype originates from a boy younger than 18 in good health. Sequencing was done on a sample of blood. CDR3 amino acids: CASSLESPSTDTQYF. The CDR3 DNA reads as TGCGCCAGCAGCTTGGAGTCCCCTAGCACAGATACGCAGTATTTT.